The 27 T cell receptor beta chains in this list originate from one sample, sequenced in a study of shared clonotypes between healthy human individuals. Terminally differentiated effector memory CD45RA+ cells were excluded from the naive CD8 cells, which were CD45RO-negative and positively selected for CCR7. Measured with immunoSEQ multiplex PCR; TCRdb has only the in-frame clones, and not every one. The table lists 1.5 million to 2.5 million clones, just under 95% of them singletons. Sequencing was done on a sample of naive CD8+ T cells sorted from blood. These receptors were taken from a man younger than 35 in good health.

This chain joins TRBV6-6 and TRBJ2-3; 8 bases are a match to TRBD1. V lost 2 bases to trimming and J lost 5 bases; unmatched junction nucleotides: 6. In germline, CDR1 is MNHNY, CDR2 SVGAGI (reference sequence). CDR3 length: 15 residues. The CDR3 DNA reads TGTGCCAGCAGTTACGCGGACAGGGAAAAAGATACGCAGTATTTT. Translating it yields CASSYADREKDTQYF.

This sequence joins TRBV13 and TRBJ2-3, with 11 positions matching TRBD2. Germline V gene data show CDR1 as PRHDT and CDR2 as FYEKMQ (reference sequence). J was trimmed by 2 bases and V by 5 bases; bases with no gene match: 6. The CDR3 loop spans 16 amino acids. The CDR3 DNA sequence: TGTGCCAGCAGCGCTACTAGCGGGGGAGCCACAGATACGCAGTATTTT. It specifies CASSATSGGATDTQYF.

The chain combines TRBV2 with TRBJ2-3; 7 bases are a match to TRBD1. This CDR3 has 16 amino acids. The V and J ends lost 6 bases and 2 bases, in that order; junction bases with no gene match: 11. The germline V gene encodes CDR1 SNHLY and CDR2 FYNNEI. The CDR3 spells CASSPGEGAHTDTQYF. The CDR3 coding sequence is TGTGCCAGCAGCCCCGGTGAGGGGGCCCACACAGATACGCAGTATTTT.

This rearrangement joins TRBV10-1 to TRBJ2-1, with 16 bases matching TRBD2. The CDR3 is 16 residues long. In germline, CDR1 is WNHNN, CDR2 SYGVQD (reference sequence). V gave up 5 bases and J gave up 7 bases; unmatched junction bases: 5. CDR3 DNA sequence: TGCGCCAGCAGTCCGGGACTAGCGGGAGGGGTTAATGAGCAGTTCTTC. Its protein is CASSPGLAGGVNEQFF.

This chain connects TRBV30 to TRBJ1-5, with unresolved D. The CDR3 totals 15 residues. Germline V lookup: CDR1 GTSNPN, CDR2 SVGIG (reference sequence). Trimming left V 0 bases short and J 0 bases short, with 9 bases between. For the CDR3, the DNA is TGTGCCTGGAGTGTACTAGGAAATAGCAATCAGCCCCAGCATTTT. This translates into CAWSVLGNSNQPQHF.

The CDR3 bases are TGTGCCAGTAGTATGGAAGACAGTGTATTTCCCTATGGCTACACCTTC. As protein: CASSMEDSVFPYGYTF. The chain employs TRBV19 and TRBJ1-2, with TRBD1 as a possible D gene (5 bases). V dropped 3 bases and J dropped 4 bases, with 18 bases sitting between them. This CDR3 comprises 16 residues. Germline loops: CDR1 LNHDA, CDR2 SQIVND (reference sequence).

This clone was recorded only once. The chain couples TRBV4-1 to TRBJ2-3; TRBD2 aligns across 12 bases. Germline values: CDR1 MGHRA, CDR2 YSYEKL. The ends lost 3 bases at V and 6 bases at J; junction bases unmatched: 4. This CDR3 region has 15 residues. DNA of the CDR3: TGCGCCAGCAGCCACTCCGGGACTAGCGGGGATACGCAGTATTTT. It translates to CASSHSGTSGDTQYF.

The chain uses TRBV6-5 and TRBJ1-2; D possibly corresponds to TRBD1 (5 bases). This CDR3 is 14 amino acids long. Germline V gene sequence: CDR1 MNHEY, CDR2 SVGAGI. Trimming stripped 0 bases from V and 6 bases from J, with 11 bases between. The DNA for the CDR3 is TGTGCCAGCAGTTACTCGAGGGGCCAGAATGGCTACACCTTC. Protein: CASSYSRGQNGYTF.

This clone has just one count. The sample carries other DNA sequences with the same CDR3. This chain connects TRBV10-2 to TRBJ2-7, with D hard to call. This CDR3 region has 11 residues. Germline V lookup: CDR1 WSHSY, CDR2 SAAADI. Between the trimmed V and J ends, which lost 4 bases and 4 bases, there was a span of 5 bases. The CDR3 protein is CASSVGYEQYF. The CDR3 DNA reads TGCGCCAGCAGTGTTGGTTACGAGCAGTACTTC.

The chain links TRBV5-8 to TRBJ2-7; D unresolved. Trimming took off 5 bases at V and 4 bases at J, with 22 bases between the two ends. Per germline, CDR1 SGHTS and CDR2 YDEGEE. This CDR3 spans 16 amino acids. The CDR3 reads CASRRGFVGFGYEQYF. The DNA for the CDR3 is TGTGCCAGCAGGCGTGGTTTTGTCGGGTTTGGGTACGAGCAGTACTTC.

This clone was detected only once. The chain has TRBV7-9 and TRBJ2-1; 12 bases are shared with TRBD2. This CDR3 is built from 15 residues. The germline CDR1 and CDR2 sequences are SEHNR and FQNEAQ (reference sequence). Germline trimming cut 5 bases from V and 8 bases from J; bases unmatched to any gene: 7. The CDR3 region is CASSPRTSGADEQFF. DNA for the CDR3: TGTGCCAGCAGCCCTCGGACTAGCGGGGCGGATGAGCAGTTCTTC.

The chain has TRBV27 and TRBJ2-3; no firm D call. V lost 3 bases and J 0 bases, leaving 10 bases between the germline ends. Germline assignment: CDR1 MNHEY and CDR2 SMNVEV (reference sequence). This CDR3 spans 15 amino acids. Here the CDR3 DNA reads TGTGCCAGCAGTTTTCGGATTACTAGCACAGATACGCAGTATTTT. Residues: CASSFRITSTDTQYF.

The genes are TRBV9 and TRBJ2-7; TRBD2 matches at 10 bases. CDR1 is SGDLS, CDR2 YYNGEE, per germline. The CDR3 length is 14 residues. V gave up 2 bases and J gave up 5 bases; unmatched junction bases: 4. The CDR3 nucleotides read TGTGCCAGCAGCGTTAGCGGGAGGATGGACGAGCAGTACTTC. Protein product: CASSVSGRMDEQYF.

For this clone: Other DNA sequences of this sample code for an identical CDR3. V and J are TRBV6-6 and TRBJ1-2; D unresolved. The germline V gene has CDR1 MNHNY and CDR2 SVGAGI (reference sequence). This CDR3 is 11 amino acids long. The ends were cut back, 2 bases at V and 6 bases at J, with 4 bases in the middle. CDR3 in amino acids: CASSYLDGYTF. The DNA of the CDR3 is TGTGCCAGCAGTTACCTTGATGGCTACACCTTC.

This clone was observed a handful of times. The chain is built from TRBV29-1 and TRBJ1-2; 9 bases are shared with TRBD1. Per germline, CDR1 SQVTM and CDR2 ANQGSEA. The CDR3 runs to 14 residues. Trimming removed 7 bases from V and 6 bases from J; junction bases left unmatched: 12. This chain's CDR3 is CSADTPTGGNGYTF. In DNA, the CDR3 is TGCAGCGCGGATACACCGACAGGGGGAAATGGCTACACCTTC. The complete variable domain, with remaining parts taken from reference TRBV29-1 and TRBJ1-2, reads SAVISQKPSRDICQRGTSLTIQCQVDSQVTMMFWYRQQPGQSLTLIATANQGSEATYESGFVIDKFPISRPNLTFSTLTVSNMSPEDSSIYLCSADTPTGGNGYTFGSGTRLTVV.

The rearrangement uses TRBV5-1 and TRBJ2-7, with no clear D. V was trimmed by 1 base and J by 6 bases, leaving 11 bases between them. Germline lookup yields CDR1 SGHRS and CDR2 YFSETQ. The CDR3 extends over 13 amino acids. The CDR3 reads CASSLSEFPEQYF. CDR3 coding DNA: TGCGCCAGCAGCTTGAGCGAGTTCCCCGAGCAGTACTTC.

The chain is built from TRBV6-4 and TRBJ2-1; no clear D gene. V shed 7 bases and J shed 0 bases, with 10 bases lying between them. Germline V gene data show CDR1 as MRHNA and CDR2 as SNTAGT. The CDR3 contains 14 residues. Written as DNA, the CDR3 is TGTGCCAGCATGCCCGCCTACTCCTACAATGAGCAGTTCTTC. Translated: CASMPAYSYNEQFF.

The V and J genes are TRBV30 and TRBJ2-7; TRBD1 agrees at 7 bases. Germline V gene lookup returns CDR1 GTSNPN and CDR2 SVGIG (reference sequence). The CDR3 totals 13 residues. V was pared by 1 base and J by 7 bases, with 7 bases of the junction left unmatched. Here the CDR3 reads CAWSAQQGFEQYF. CDR3 DNA: TGTGCCTGGAGTGCACAACAGGGGTTTGAGCAGTACTTC.

The V and J genes are TRBV9 and TRBJ1-1; 7 bases agree with TRBD1. Unmatched junction bases numbered 5, after V lost 3 bases and J lost 0 bases. This CDR3 contains 15 residues. Germline CDR1 and CDR2: SGDLS and YYNGEE. The CDR3, as DNA: TGTGCCAGCAGCGCCTGGGACAGTATGAACACTGAAGCTTTCTTT. Protein product: CASSAWDSMNTEAFF.

The V gene is TRBV7-9, the J gene TRBJ2-2; 8 positions agree with TRBD2. Germline CDR1 is SEHNR and CDR2 is FQNEAQ (reference sequence). This CDR3 is 17 amino acids long. Unmatched junction bases numbered 10, after V lost 7 bases and J lost 0 bases. The CDR3 region is CASTSKRELANTGELFF. The CDR3 DNA reads TGTGCCAGCACGAGCAAGCGGGAGCTCGCGAACACCGGGGAGCTGTTTTTT.

The chain carries TRBV4-1 and TRBJ2-5, with D perhaps given as TRBD1 or TRBD2 (6 bases each). Germline V gives CDR1 MGHRA, CDR2 YSYEKL. V was shortened by 0 bases and J by 5 bases, with 25 bases between the two germline ends. The CDR3 runs to 19 residues. CDR3: CASSQDWVVASEGVETQYF. CDR3 DNA: TGCGCCAGCAGCCAAGATTGGGTGGTAGCTAGCGAGGGGGTTGAGACCCAGTACTTC.

The chain has TRBV2 and TRBJ2-3, with 7 bases lining up with TRBD2. CDR1 is SNHLY and CDR2 is FYNNEI in the germline V gene. Losses at the gene ends were 9 bases for V and 2 bases for J; bases not matched to a gene: 2. This CDR3 region has 12 residues. The CDR3 loop reads CARTSATDTQYF. In nucleotides, the CDR3 is TGTGCCAGAACTAGCGCCACAGATACGCAGTATTTT.

The chain links TRBV9 to TRBJ2-3; no firm D call. Per the germline V gene, CDR1 is SGDLS and CDR2 is YYNGEE. This CDR3 is built from 13 residues. The V gene lost 0 bases and the J gene lost 3 bases, with 5 bases spanning the gap. The chain's CDR3 is CASSVAITDTQYF. CDR3 nucleotide sequence: TGTGCCAGCAGCGTAGCGATAACAGATACGCAGTATTTT.

The rearrangement uses TRBV7-9 and TRBJ1-1; TRBD1 is a possible D gene (5 bases). Trimming pared 6 bases from V and 4 bases from J, leaving 15 bases between. Germline V lookup: CDR1 SEHNR, CDR2 FQNEAQ (reference sequence). The CDR3 sequence is 14 residues long. In DNA, the CDR3 is TGTGCCAGCAGGGGAGGAGGCGGGGGCACTGAAGCTTTCTTT. Its translation is CASRGGGGGTEAFF. The variable domain in full, with the rest retrieved from reference TRBV7-9 and TRBJ1-1, is DTGVSQNPRHKITKRGQNVTFRCDPISEHNRLYWYRQTLGQGPEFLTYFQNEAQLEKSRLLSDRFSAERPKGSFSTLEIQRTEQGDSAMYLCASRGGGGGTEAFFGQGTRLTVV.

The chain uses TRBV27 and TRBJ2-7; tentatively, D is TRBD1 or TRBD2 (5 bases each). The CDR3 loop spans 16 amino acids. V was cut by 5 bases and J by 5 bases, with 22 bases left in between. Germline loops: CDR1 MNHEY, CDR2 SMNVEV (reference sequence). The CDR3 bases are TGTGCCAGCAGTCCCTATGGGGGAGAGGGGACGGACGAGCAGTACTTC. Its protein product is CASSPYGGEGTDEQYF.

The genes are TRBV4-1 and TRBJ2-1, with D tentatively TRBD2 (7 bases). Germline loops: CDR1 MGHRA, CDR2 YSYEKL. V was pared by 3 bases and J by 8 bases, with 20 bases between. The CDR3 extends over 16 amino acids. DNA for the CDR3: TGCGCCAGCAGCCAGATTCAAGGGGGGGCCTTCTATGAGCAGTTCTTC. This sequence encodes CASSQIQGGAFYEQFF.

This clone was detected a few times. CDR3 residues: CASSPTGMRNSPLHF. Here the CDR3 DNA reads TGTGCCAGCAGTCCTACCGGGATGAGAAATTCACCCCTCCACTTT. The J gene is TRBJ1-6, the V gene TRBV7-6; no clear D. The V end was cut by 6 bases, the J end by 7 bases, with 16 bases between. The CDR3 is 15 residues long. The V gene's germline CDR1 is SGHVS and CDR2 FNYEAQ.